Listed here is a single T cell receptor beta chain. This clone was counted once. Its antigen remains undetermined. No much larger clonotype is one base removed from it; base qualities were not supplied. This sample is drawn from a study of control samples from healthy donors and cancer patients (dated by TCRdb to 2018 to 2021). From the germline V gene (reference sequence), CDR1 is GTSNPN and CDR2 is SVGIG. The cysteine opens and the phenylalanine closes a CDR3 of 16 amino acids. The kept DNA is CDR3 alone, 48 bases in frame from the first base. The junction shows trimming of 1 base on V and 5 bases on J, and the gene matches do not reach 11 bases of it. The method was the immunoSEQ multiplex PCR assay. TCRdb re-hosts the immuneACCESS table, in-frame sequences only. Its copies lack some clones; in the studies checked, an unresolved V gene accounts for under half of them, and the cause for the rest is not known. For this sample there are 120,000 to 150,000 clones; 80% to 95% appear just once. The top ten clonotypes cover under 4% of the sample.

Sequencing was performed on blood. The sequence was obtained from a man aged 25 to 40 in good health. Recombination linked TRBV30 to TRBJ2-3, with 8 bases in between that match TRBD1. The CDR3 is CAWSASLTGAEDTQYF. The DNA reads TGTGCCTGGAGTGCCTCCCTGACAGGGGCAGAAGATACGCAGTATTTT.